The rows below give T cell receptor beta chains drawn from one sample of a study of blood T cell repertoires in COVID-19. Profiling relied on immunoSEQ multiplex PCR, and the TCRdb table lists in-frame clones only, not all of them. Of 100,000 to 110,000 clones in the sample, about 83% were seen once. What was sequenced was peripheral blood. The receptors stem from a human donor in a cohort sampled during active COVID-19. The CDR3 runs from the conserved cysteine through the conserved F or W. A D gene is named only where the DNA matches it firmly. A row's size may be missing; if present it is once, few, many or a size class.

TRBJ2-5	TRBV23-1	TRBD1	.	TGCGCCAGCAGATATGGACAGGGACCTTTTGTGGAGACCCAGTACTTC	CASRYGQGPFVETQYF
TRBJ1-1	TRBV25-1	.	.	TGTGCCAGCAGTGGCATCCAGGTTAACGGTAAATCTGAAGCTTTCTTT	CASSGIQVNGKSEAFF
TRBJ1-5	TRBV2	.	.	TGTGCCAGCAGGGCGGGAGGCAGCAATCAGCCCCAGCATTTT	CASRAGGSNQPQHF
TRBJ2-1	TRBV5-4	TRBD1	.	TGTGCCAGCAGCCTATTTGGGACAGGGGCCTACAATGAGCAGTTCTTC	CASSLFGTGAYNEQFF
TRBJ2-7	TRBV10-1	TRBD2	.	TGCGCCAGCCGACGACTAGCGGGGGATTCCTACGAGCAGTACTTC	CASRRLAGDSYEQYF
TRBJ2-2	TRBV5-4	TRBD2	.	TGTGCCAGCAGCTTGGGTACTAGCGCGAACACCGGGGAGCTGTTTTTT	CASSLGTSANTGELFF
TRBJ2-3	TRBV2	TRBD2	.	TGTGCCAGCAGTGCCCGGGTGAGCGGGAATACGCAGTATTTT	CASSARVSGNTQYF
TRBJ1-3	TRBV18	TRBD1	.	TGTGCCAGCTCACCCCGGGACAGGAGCTCTGGAAACACCATATATTTT	CASSPRDRSSGNTIYF
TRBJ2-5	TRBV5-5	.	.	TGTGCCAGCAGCTTGGACGGGACATATTACCAAGAGACCCAGTACTTC	CASSLDGTYYQETQYF
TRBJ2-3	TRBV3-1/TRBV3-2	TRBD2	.	TGTGCCAGCAGCTTTGGGGGGGGGTCCACAGATACGCAGTATTTT	CASSFGGGSTDTQYF
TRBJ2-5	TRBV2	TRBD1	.	TGTGCCAGCAGTTCCGTGACAGGGACAGAGACCCAGTACTTC	CASSSVTGTETQYF
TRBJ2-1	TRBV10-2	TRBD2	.	TGCGCCAGCAGTCATACTAGCGGTTACAATGAGCAGTTCTTC	CASSHTSGYNEQFF
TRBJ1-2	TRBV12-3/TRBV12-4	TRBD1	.	TGTGCCAGCAGGACGACAGGGAGAGATGGCTACACCTTC	CASRTTGRDGYTF
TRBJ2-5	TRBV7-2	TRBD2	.	TGTGCCAGCAGCTATTCCAGCGGGAGTGTGCAGACCCAGTACTTC	CASSYSSGSVQTQYF
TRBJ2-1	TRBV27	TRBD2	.	TGTGCCAGCAGTTTATCAGCGGGGGCCTACAATGAGCAGTTCTTC	CASSLSAGAYNEQFF
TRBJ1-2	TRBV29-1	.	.	TGCAGCGTTGATGAGAACTATGGCTACACCTTC	CSVDENYGYTF
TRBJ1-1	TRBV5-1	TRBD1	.	TGCGCCAGCAGCTTGGAGGGACAGGGGAACACTGAAGCTTTCTTT	CASSLEGQGNTEAFF
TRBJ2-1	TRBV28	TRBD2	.	TGTGCCAGCAGTCAAGGGACTAGCGGGGGGCCAAGCAATGAGCAGTTCTTC	CASSQGTSGGPSNEQFF
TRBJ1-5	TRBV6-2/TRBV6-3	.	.	TGTGCCAGCAGTTCTACAGGGCGGTGGGATCAGCCCCAGCATTTT	CASSSTGRWDQPQHF
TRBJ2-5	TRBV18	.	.	TGTGCCAGCTCACCGCTAGCGCATGAGACCCAGTACTTC	CASSPLAHETQYF
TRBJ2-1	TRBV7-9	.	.	TGTGCCAGCAGCTTAAGCACTTCGGGGAATGAGCAGTTCTTC	CASSLSTSGNEQFF
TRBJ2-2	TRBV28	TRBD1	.	TGTGCCAGCTCTATGGGACAGGCCCATCCCGGGGAGCTGTTTTTT	CASSMGQAHPGELFF
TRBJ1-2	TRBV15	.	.	TGTGCCACCAGCAGAGATAAGGGGTTTGGCTACACCTTC	CATSRDKGFGYTF
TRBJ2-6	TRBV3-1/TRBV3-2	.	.	TGTGCCAGCAGCCAGTCCGTGGGGCTAAGGAGCTCTGGGGCCAACGTCCTGACTTTC	CASSQSVGLRSSGANVLTF
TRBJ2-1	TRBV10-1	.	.	TGCGCCAGCAGTCTATCCGACAATGAGCAGTTCTTC	CASSLSDNEQFF
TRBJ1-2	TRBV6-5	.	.	TGTGCCAGCAGTACCAAGACAGGACCTAACTATGGCTACACCTTC	CASSTKTGPNYGYTF
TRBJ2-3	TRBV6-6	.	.	TGTGCCAGCAGTTCCCGCCTAACCCGCACAGATACGCAGTATTTT	CASSSRLTRTDTQYF
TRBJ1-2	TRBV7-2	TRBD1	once	TGTGCCAGCAGCCCCCGAGCAGGGACAGGGGGCGTTGGCTACACCTTC	CASSPRAGTGGVGYTF
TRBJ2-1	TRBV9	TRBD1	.	TGTGCCAGCCGCCATGCCGGGCGGACAGGGGGAAATGAGCAGTTCTTC	CASRHAGRTGGNEQFF